A single sample gave rise to the 21 T cell receptor beta chains below, sequenced in a study of human T cells and chemical hapten exposure. One entry per CDR3 protein, called by TCRdb with MiXCR from the RACE reads. This sample has over 70,000 distinct CDR3 sequences, with around 9.9% found just once. Regarding time point: patch test 3, about 24 weeks after DPC sensitization. The sample's treatment: therapeutic diphenylcyclopropenone sensitization with weekly scalp DPC. This material consisted of whole blood, taken in connection with sensitization to the hapten diphenylcyclopropenone (DPC). The receptor set was obtained from a woman aged 25 to 39 with alopecia areata. Some clones in this sample may be carry-over from other donors' samples.

The V call is TRBV6-2 or TRBV6-3, the J call TRBJ1-1; 8 bases line up with TRBD1. CDR1 and CDR2 (germline): MNHEY, SVGEGT. This CDR3 region has 15 residues. V shed 8 bases and J 0 bases; nucleotides not matched to a gene: 8. The CDR3 is CASGLLDRVNTEAFF. The CDR3 DNA reads TGTGCCAGCGGTCTGCTGGACAGGGTGAACACTGAAGCTTTCTTT.

This clonotype showed up just a few times. The chain is built from TRBV20-1 and TRBJ2-5; D is undetermined. Germline V gives CDR1 DFQATT, CDR2 SNEGSKA (reference sequence). The CDR3 has 14 residues. Trimming took 5 bases from V and 0 from J, leaving 13 bases between them. The DNA for the CDR3 is TGCAGTGCTTATCGTAGGGCCCACCAAGAGACCCAGTACTTC. It specifies CSAYRRAHQETQYF.

This clonotype was picked up many times. This chain joins TRBV29-1 and TRBJ2-7; D is perhaps TRBD2 (5 bases). The V end was cut by 5 bases, the J end by 7 bases, with 12 bases between. Germline CDR1 is SQVTM and CDR2 is ANQGSEA. The CDR3 is 11 residues long. The CDR3 bases are TGCAGCGTTACGCGGGCTGGGGAGCAGTACTTC. As protein: CSVTRAGEQYF.

V and J are TRBV7-9 and TRBJ2-5; 9 nucleotides align to TRBD1. The CDR3 loop spans 15 amino acids. Germline V lookup: CDR1 SEHNR, CDR2 FQNEAQ (reference sequence). The trim removed 5 bases at V and 1 base at J, leaving 5 bases unmatched. CDR3 coding DNA: TGTGCCAGCAGCCCAGGACAGGGGCCCCAAGAGACCCAGTACTTC. Its protein product is CASSPGQGPQETQYF.

This rearrangement joins TRBV9 to TRBJ2-1; the match to TRBD2 covers 9 bases. Germline assignment: CDR1 SGDLS and CDR2 YYNGEE. Trimming cost V 0 bases and J 2 bases; bases outside gene matches: 0. The CDR3 has 15 residues. The CDR3 region has the DNA TGTGCCAGCAGCGTAGGCGGGGGGGCCTACAATGAGCAGTTCTTC. This translates into CASSVGGGAYNEQFF.

This clonotype has a count of ten or more. The chain links TRBV28 to TRBJ1-5; D is uncertain. The CDR3 is 14 residues long. Trimming took 5 bases from V and 3 from J, leaving 11 bases between them. Germline lookup yields CDR1 MDHEN and CDR2 SYDVKM. In DNA, the CDR3 is TGTGCCAGCAGTAACGGCGATATCAATCAGCCCCAGCATTTT. It encodes CASSNGDINQPQHF.

This clonotype was detected ten times or more. In nucleotides, the CDR3 is TGTGCCAGCAGTCCAACAGGGAGGGAGACCCAGTACTTC. Residues: CASSPTGRETQYF. V is TRBV6-6 and J is TRBJ2-5; D is perhaps TRBD1 or TRBD2 (6 bases each). This CDR3 is built from 13 residues. V lost 5 bases, J lost 5 bases, and 12 bases lay in between. Germline V gene sequence: CDR1 MNHNY, CDR2 SVGAGI (reference sequence).

The genes are TRBV18 and TRBJ1-5; no reliable D call. The V gene's germline CDR1 is KGHSH and CDR2 LQKENI. The V gene lost 3 bases and the J gene lost 0 bases, with 6 bases spanning the gap. This CDR3 has 14 amino acids. The CDR3 reads CASSPTDSNQPQHF. The CDR3 nucleotides read TGTGCCAGCTCACCCACAGATAGCAATCAGCCCCAGCATTTT. The entire variable domain, with the rest obtained from reference TRBV18 and TRBJ1-5, is as follows: NAGVMQNPRHLVRRRGQEARLRCSPMKGHSHVYWYRQLPEEGLKFMVYLQKENIIDESGMPKERFSAEFPKEGPSILRIQQVVRGDSAAYFCASSPTDSNQPQHFGDGTRLSIL.

In this sample, this clonotype turned up many times. V gene TRBV29-1 combines with J gene TRBJ1-2; the match to TRBD1 covers 7 bases. The germline CDR1 and CDR2 sequences are SQVTM and ANQGSEA. V shed 4 bases and J 1 base; nucleotides not matched to a gene: 12. The CDR3 covers 16 residues. The CDR3 here is CSVGGTVEEFNYGYTF. For the CDR3, the DNA is TGCAGCGTTGGAGGGACAGTGGAAGAATTTAACTATGGCTACACCTTC.

This clonotype was found many times. V and J are TRBV7-2 and TRBJ1-4, with D possibly TRBD1 on 5 matching bases. Germline V gives CDR1 SGHTA, CDR2 FQGNSA. The CDR3 runs 12 residues. The V end was cut by 4 bases, the J end by 8 bases, with 8 bases between. The CDR3 region has the DNA TGTGCCAGCAGCTGGAAGGGGGAAAAACTGTTTTTT. The encoded protein is CASSWKGEKLFF.

Concerning this clonotype itself: With a much larger clone just one base away, this may be a read error. V and J are TRBV6-5 and TRBJ1-5; no firm D call. The CDR3 totals 14 residues. Germline lookup yields CDR1 MNHEY and CDR2 SVGAGI. DNA of the CDR3: TGTGCCAGCGCACCGGGCCATTGGAATCAGCCCAAGCATTTT. Encoded protein: CASAPGHWNQPKHF.

Only a few counts were recorded for this clonotype. The V call is TRBV28, the J call TRBJ1-1; 7 bases fit TRBD1. The germline CDR1 and CDR2 sequences are MDHEN and SYDVKM. The CDR3 totals 15 residues. The trim removed 8 bases at V and 5 bases at J, leaving 14 bases unmatched. The DNA for the CDR3 is TGTGCCAGCTCCAGCCTACCGGGACAGAGGACTGAAGCTTTCTTT. It yields the protein CASSSLPGQRTEAFF. Supplemented by reference TRBV28 and TRBJ1-1, the full variable domain reads DVKVTQSSRYLVKRTGEKVFLECVQDMDHENMFWYRQDPGLGLRLIYFSYDVKMKEKGDIPEGYSVSREKKERFSLILESASTNQTSMYLCASSSLPGQRTEAFFGQGTRLTVV.

This clonotype showed up just a few times. This sequence joins TRBV7-9 and TRBJ2-3, with 8 positions matching TRBD2. V lost 4 bases, J lost 5 bases, and 5 bases stayed unmatched. The CDR3 runs to 14 residues. Germline V gene lookup returns CDR1 SEHNR and CDR2 FQNEAQ (reference sequence). The CDR3 DNA follows: TGTGCCAGCAGCTCTTACGGGGGGGAAGATACGCAGTATTTT. Its protein is CASSSYGGEDTQYF.

The chain couples TRBV29-1 to TRBJ2-3; D is unresolved. In germline, CDR1 is SQVTM, CDR2 ANQGSEA. The CDR3 contains 12 residues. Deletions cut 3 bases from V and 7 bases from J, with 11 bases between. CDR3 sequence reads: CSVDLTPNTQYF. The CDR3, as DNA: TGCAGCGTTGATTTGACCCCGAATACGCAGTATTTT.

The CDR3 DNA follows: TGTGCCAGCAGACCCGGACAGGGAGGCACAGATACGCAGTATTTT. Its protein is CASRPGQGGTDTQYF. The V and J genes are TRBV2 and TRBJ2-3, with TRBD1 identical over 8 bases. This CDR3 has 15 residues. The V and J ends lost 6 bases and 1 base, in that order; junction bases with no gene match: 6. Germline V gene lookup returns CDR1 SNHLY and CDR2 FYNNEI.

This clonotype was picked up many times. In nucleotides, the CDR3 is TGTGCCAGCAGCGCCGGACAGGGACTGGTCTATGGCTACACCTTC. It specifies CASSAGQGLVYGYTF. The V call is TRBV5-6, the J call TRBJ1-2, with 8 bases lining up with TRBD1. Germline CDR1 and CDR2: SGHDT and YYEEEE. The CDR3 contains 15 residues. J was trimmed by 4 bases and V by 4 bases; bases with no gene match: 9.

A few counts support this clonotype. A read error may account for a junction end that differs from germline. The J gene is TRBJ1-5, the V gene TRBV28; D is unclear. CDR1 is MDHEN and CDR2 is SYDVKM in the germline V gene. The CDR3 totals 12 residues. CDR3 nucleotides: TGTGCCGGCAGAACCTTGGATCAGCCCCAGCATTTT. It encodes CAGRTLDQPQHF.

In its sample, this clonotype was seen many times. The gene calls are TRBV10-2 and TRBJ1-1; 7 nucleotides match TRBD1. Germline V gene sequence: CDR1 WSHSY, CDR2 SAAADI. This CDR3 contains 13 residues. V shed 4 bases, J shed 4 bases, and the junction held 3 bases outside the gene matches. CDR3: CASSAQGGTEAFF. Here the CDR3 DNA reads TGCGCCAGCAGTGCTCAGGGGGGCACTGAAGCTTTCTTT.

This clonotype was counted ten times or more. V is TRBV6-2 or TRBV6-3 and J is TRBJ1-6; D remains ambiguous. The CDR3 extends over 12 amino acids. Trimming pared 7 bases from V and 7 bases from J, leaving 8 bases between. In germline, CDR1 is MNHEY, CDR2 SVGEGT. CDR3 DNA: TGTGCCAGCAATATTCGGAATTCACCCCTCCACTTT. Translating it yields CASNIRNSPLHF.

This clonotype has ten or more counts. V is TRBV7-9 and J is TRBJ2-3; D remains ambiguous. The CDR3 covers 15 residues. The V gene's germline CDR1 is SEHNR and CDR2 FQNEAQ (reference sequence). The ends were cut back, 4 bases at V and 1 base at J, with 12 bases in the middle. The CDR3, as DNA: TGTGCCAGCAGCTCCACAGCCCGGGGCACAGATACGCAGTATTTT. Translated: CASSSTARGTDTQYF.

At least ten counts were recorded for this clonotype. J is TRBJ1-5 and V is TRBV29-1, with 7 bases aligning to TRBD1. V trimming: 6 bases; J trimming: 9 bases; junction bases outside the gene matches: 11. The CDR3 is 13 residues long. Germline assignment: CDR1 SQVTM and CDR2 ANQGSEA. CDR3 bases: TGCAGCGTGGGTCAAGGGGGCTCGGGGCCCCAGCATTTT. Translation gives CSVGQGGSGPQHF.